This T cell receptor (beta chain) was found in a study of T-cell reconstitution after alpha-beta-depleted transplantation in children. General observations from the study: Approximately two months post-transplant, alpha-beta T cells reportedly originated from several hundred expanded graft clones.

On this clonotype itself: Its antigen is currently unknown.

Unique molecular identifiers were incorporated during preparation of the TCRbeta library. TCRdb ran MiXCR on the PCR reads and lists one entry per CDR3 protein. This table holds approximately 800,000 distinct CDR3 sequences, 15% to 20% found once. The sequencing here drew on PBMCs, mostly from graft donor cells, taken 360 days after TCRalphabeta/CD19-depleted stem cell transplant. This TCR derives from a male patient younger than 18 who had a stem cell transplant for acute lymphoblastic leukemia, so the T cells may come from the graft donor.

This CDR3 reads CASSVERSYNEQFF. In DNA, the CDR3 is TGTGCCAGCAGCGTAGAGCGGTCCTACAATGAGCAGTTCTTC. The chain couples TRBV9 to TRBJ2-1; weak D call: TRBD2 (5 bases). The germline V gene has CDR1 SGDLS and CDR2 YYNGEE. The CDR3 runs to 14 residues. With 0 bases removed from V and 1 base from J, the gap between germline ends came to 5 bases. The whole variable domain, remainder taken from reference TRBV9 and TRBJ2-1, is DSGVTQTPKHLITATGQRVTLRCSPRSGDLSVYWYQQSLDQGLQFLIQYYNGEERAKGNILERFSAQQFPDLHSELNLSSLELGDSALYFCASSVERSYNEQFFGPGTRLTVL.